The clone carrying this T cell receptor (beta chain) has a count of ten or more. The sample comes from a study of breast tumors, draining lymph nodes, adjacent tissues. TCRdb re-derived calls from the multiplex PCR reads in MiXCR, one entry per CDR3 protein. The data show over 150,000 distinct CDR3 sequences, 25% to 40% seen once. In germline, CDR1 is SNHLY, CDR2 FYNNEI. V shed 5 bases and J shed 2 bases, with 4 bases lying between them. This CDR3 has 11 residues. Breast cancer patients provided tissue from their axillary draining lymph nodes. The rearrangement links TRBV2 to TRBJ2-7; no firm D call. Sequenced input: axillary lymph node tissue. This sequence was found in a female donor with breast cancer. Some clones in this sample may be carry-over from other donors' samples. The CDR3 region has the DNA TGTGCCAGCAGTCCCGCCTACGAGCAGTACTTC. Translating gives CASSPAYEQYF.